This record covers a single T cell receptor (beta chain). The CDR3 is 13 amino acids. Looked up from germline, CDR1 is SGHAT and CDR2 is FQDESV (reference sequence). V was shortened by 0 bases and J by 5 bases, with 7 bases between the two germline ends. PCR was performed using 60 Vbeta and 13 Jbeta primers. The table came from immunoSEQ multiplex PCR; TCRdb's copy has only in-frame clones and leaves some out. The data show some 130,000 clones, under 85% seen once. The data originate from a study of cytomegalovirus exposure and HLA in healthy donors. V is TRBV11-1 and J is TRBJ1-1; D gene uncertain. Sequencing was carried out using PBMCs. The sequence was collected from a young man in good health and CMV-seronegative. CDR3 in DNA: TGTGCCAGCAGCTTAGCGCGCGGGACTGAAGCTTTCTTT. It yields the protein CASSLARGTEAFF.